These 5 T cell receptor beta chains were sequenced from one sample in a study of blood T cell repertoires in COVID-19. Only in-frame clones appear in the TCRdb table, and some are missing; sequencing was by immunoSEQ multiplex PCR. Of about 10,000 clones listed, about nine tenths were seen once; the top ten hold 5.5% to 6.5%. Sequences were obtained from peripheral blood. These receptors originate from a human donor in a cohort sampled during active COVID-19.

The rearrangement links TRBV4-2 to TRBJ2-6; 7 nucleotides match TRBD2. The CDR3 is 16 residues long. The germline V gene encodes CDR1 LGHNA and CDR2 YNFKEQ. The J segment lost 2 bases and the V segment lost 0 bases, leaving 1 base of the junction unmatched. The CDR3 bases are TGTGCCAGCAGCCAAGATGGGGGGGCTGGGGCCAACGTCCTGACTTTC. Translated: CASSQDGGAGANVLTF.

This clone came up once. The chain combines TRBV27 with TRBJ2-7; TRBD2 might be the D (7 bases). This CDR3 spans 15 amino acids. Per germline, CDR1 MNHEY and CDR2 SMNVEV (reference sequence). The V end lost 7 bases, the J end lost 0 bases, and 16 bases lay between the germline ends. The CDR3 is CASILGGVSSYEQYF. CDR3 DNA sequence: TGTGCCAGCATCCTAGGGGGGGTTTCCTCCTACGAGCAGTACTTC.

The chain combines TRBV2 with TRBJ1-2, with D uncertain. The CDR3 consists of 11 residues. Trimming took off 8 bases at V and 4 bases at J, with 8 bases between the two ends. Germline values: CDR1 SNHLY, CDR2 FYNNEI. The CDR3 DNA follows: TGTGCCAGCTTCCAGGCCTATGGCTACACCTTC. It codes for CASFQAYGYTF.

This sequence joins TRBV19 and TRBJ2-1, with 8 bases fitting TRBD2. With 5 bases clipped from V and 6 bases from J, the junction kept 9 bases outside the gene matches. Germline-derived CDR1 and CDR2 are LNHDA and SQIVND (reference sequence). This CDR3 region has 15 residues. In DNA form, the CDR3 reads TGTGCCAGTAGTCGAGCGGGGGACCCATTCAATGAGCAGTTCTTC. Protein sequence: CASSRAGDPFNEQFF.

The chain uses TRBV6-1 and TRBJ1-2; 7 bases agree with TRBD1. This CDR3 has 13 amino acids. V gave up 1 base and J gave up 8 bases; unmatched junction bases: 4. Germline loops: CDR1 MNHNS, CDR2 SASEGT. CDR3 in DNA: TGTGCCAGCAGTGAAGAGGGGGCGGGAGGCTACACCTTC. Residues: CASSEEGAGGYTF.